Listed below are T cell receptor beta chains from one sample, sequenced in a study of T cell repertoires in cytomegalovirus infection. MiXCR, applied by TCRdb to the reads, yields one record per CDR3 protein. The data contain about 250,000 distinct CDR3 sequences, approximately 17% of them singletons. Input material: CD8+ T cells from PBMCs. The receptors were gathered from a human donor in good health (CMV status not recorded). Some clones in this sample may be carry-over from other donors' samples. Both conserved end residues are part of each CDR3. The D gene is left open where the match is weak. Where a row states a size, it is once, few, many or the class of an expanded clone; other rows omit it.

CDR3 length | J gene | V gene | D gene | clone size | CDR3 DNA | CDR3 protein
17 | TRBJ1-2 | TRBV7-8 | TRBD1 | many | TGTGCCAGCAGCACTCGGACAGGCGACTTTAGGAAATATGGCTACACCTTC | CASSTRTGDFRKYGYTF
14 | TRBJ2-7 | TRBV12-3/TRBV12-4 | . | many | TGTGCCAGCAGTTTAGGGGGGAAGGGCTACGAGCAGTACTTC | CASSLGGKGYEQYF
16 | TRBJ1-1 | TRBV13 | . | few | TGTGCCAGCAGCCGTGACGACGGGGGCGCGAACACTGAAGCTTTCTTT | CASSRDDGGANTEAFF
17 | TRBJ1-1 | TRBV12-3/TRBV12-4 | . | many | TGTGCCAGCAGTTTAGGGGGGTTTAGTGGGGGGAACACTGAAGCTTTCTTT | CASSLGGFSGGNTEAFF
16 | TRBJ2-5 | TRBV5-4 | TRBD2 | few | TGTGCCAGCTCCGACGTCGGGGGAGGGTACCAAGAGACCCAGTACTTC | CASSDVGGGYQETQYF
15 | TRBJ1-5 | TRBV28 | TRBD1 | many | TGTGCCAGCAGTCCTTGGGACAGGCGAAATCAGCCCCAGCATTTT | CASSPWDRRNQPQHF
15 | TRBJ2-3 | TRBV5-6 | TRBD1 | . | TGTGCCAACAGCTCGGACAGGGATAGCACAGATACGCAGTATTTT | CANSSDRDSTDTQYF
16 | TRBJ2-3 | TRBV7-9 | TRBD2 | . | TGTGCCAGCAGCTCCCCTAGCGGGGCCCGCACAGATACGCAGTATTTT | CASSSPSGARTDTQYF
13 | TRBJ2-7 | TRBV24-1 | . | many | TGTGCCACCAGTTCCACGGACGGGGACGAGCAGTACTTC | CATSSTDGDEQYF
13 | TRBJ2-3 | TRBV7-8 | . | many | TGTGCCCTCCAGGTGTTGAGCACAGATACGCAGTATTTT | CALQVLSTDTQYF
11 | TRBJ1-2 | TRBV7-2 | . | many | TGTGCCAGCAGCTCTACGCTTGGCTACACCTTC | CASSSTLGYTF
18 | TRBJ1-2 | TRBV25-1 | . | few | TGTGCCAGCAGTGGACAAGGGGCCATACTATCTTCGAACTATGGCTACACCTTC | CASSGQGAILSSNYGYTF
16 | TRBJ1-1 | TRBV20-1 | . | . | TGCAGTGTCAAACCACAACAAGTGAGGCTAGGGACTGAAGCTTTCTTT | CSVKPQQVRLGTEAFF
14 | TRBJ2-3 | TRBV29-1 | . | . | TGCAGCGGCCAAGTACCGGGGTTCCCAGATACGCAGTATTTT | CSGQVPGFPDTQYF
14 | TRBJ2-6 | TRBV12-3/TRBV12-4 | . | few | TGTGCCAGCTCTTGGGGGCCTGGGGCCAACGTCCTGACTTTC | CASSWGPGANVLTF
17 | TRBJ1-2 | TRBV4-3 | . | few | TGCGCCAGCAGCCAAGATCGTCTGGGGGGGTCTGACTATGGCTACACCTTC | CASSQDRLGGSDYGYTF
17 | TRBJ2-7 | TRBV7-6 | TRBD1 | . | TGTGCCAGCAGCTCCAGACAGGGGGCCAGGTATTCCTACGAGCAGTACTTC | CASSSRQGARYSYEQYF
15 | TRBJ2-7 | TRBV6-1 | TRBD1 | many | TGTGCCAGCTCCGACGCCGGGACAGGGTCGGACGAGCAGTACTTC | CASSDAGTGSDEQYF
14 | TRBJ2-7 | TRBV28 | . | . | TGTGCCAGCAGTTTAGCCGGGTATTCCTACGAGCAGTACTTC | CASSLAGYSYEQYF
14 | TRBJ1-5 | TRBV28 | . | few | TGTGCCAGCAGTTTAAATGAAGAGAGTCAGCCCCAGCATTTT | CASSLNEESQPQHF
17 | TRBJ1-1 | TRBV5-1 | . | . | TGCGCCAGCAGCTTGGCGACAGGCCGGGGGGGAAACACTGAAGCTTTCTTT | CASSLATGRGGNTEAFF
19 | TRBJ2-3 | TRBV19 | TRBD2 | few | TGTGCCAGTAGTATCCAGGGGCCGAAGAGCGGGGGATGGTCCGATACGCAGTATTTT | CASSIQGPKSGGWSDTQYF
16 | TRBJ2-2 | TRBV7-3 | . | few | TGTGCCAGCAGCTTCCTCGAGGGCCTCTACACCGGGGAGCTGTTTTTT | CASSFLEGLYTGELFF
14 | TRBJ2-3 | TRBV28 | . | few | TGTGCCAGCAGTTCAGGGGGGCCCTCAGATACGCAGTATTTT | CASSSGGPSDTQYF